The clone carrying this T cell receptor beta chain occurred many times. Its antigen is unknown. This sample was taken from a study of T-cell reconstitution after alpha-beta-depleted transplantation in children. Overall study findings and caveats: The main origin of T-cell counts and diversity one year after transplant was newly produced T cells. Several hundred rapidly expanded clones from non-depleted graft cells reportedly supplied alpha-beta T cells about two months post-transplant.

Preparation of the TCRbeta library was carried out with unique molecular identifiers. TCRdb independently ran MiXCR on the PCR reads; one entry per CDR3 protein. The top ten clones hold roughly 35% of a sample with approximately 18,000 distinct CDR3 sequences, roughly 13% of them seen once. Between the trimmed V and J ends, which lost 1 base and 0 bases, there was a span of 10 bases. This CDR3 spans 15 amino acids. Germline-derived CDR1 and CDR2 are SGHVS and FQNEAQ. V gene TRBV7-8 combines with J gene TRBJ2-7, with D possibly matching TRBD1 (5 bases). This receptor was taken from a female patient under 10 years old who had a stem cell transplant for congenital amegakaryocytic thrombocytopenia, so the T cells may come from the graft donor. The specimen comprised PBMCs, mostly from graft donor cells, sampled 60 days after TCRalphabeta/CD19-depleted stem cell transplant. CDR3 in DNA: TGTGCCAGCAGCTTAGTTCAAGGGGCCTCCTACGAGCAGTACTTC. Protein: CASSLVQGASYEQYF.